This T cell receptor beta chain was obtained from a study of T cell responses to AZD1222 COVID-19 vaccine. Notes on the study in general: After the peak T cell response, and only then, were repertoires sampled. Donors were chiefly white British, with a greater number of females, and clonal diversity was perhaps underestimated. Once two AZD1222 doses were given, Spike-specific TCR breadth and depth went up.

Profiled with immunoSEQ multiplex PCR; TCRdb holds only in-frame clones, not every one. This sample has 130,000 or so clones; 93% occur once, and the top ten carry less than 0.95%. This CDR3 contains 14 residues. CDR1 LNHDA and CDR2 SQIVND come from the germline V gene (reference sequence). With 5 bases removed from V and 9 bases from J, the gap between germline ends came to 14 bases. On this clone itself: Its target is unknown.

Source: peripheral blood, taken on day 0 of MenACWY control vaccination. This chain joins TRBV19 and TRBJ1-6, with D possibly matching TRBD1 (6 bases). The TCR originated in an adult in good health. CDR3: CASSPRTESSPLHF. The DNA for the CDR3 is TGTGCCAGTAGTCCGAGGACAGAGAGTTCACCCCTCCACTTT.